The 5 T cell receptor beta chains reported below all come from one sample, sequenced in a study of cytomegalovirus exposure and HLA in healthy donors. The PCR contained 60 Vbeta and 13 Jbeta primers. The table came from immunoSEQ multiplex PCR; TCRdb's copy has only in-frame clones and leaves some out. The table records about 260,000 clones, just under 85% of them present only once. Material for sequencing was PBMCs. The receptor source for this set is a woman between 35 and 50 years old in good health and CMV-seropositive.

The chain joins TRBV13 to TRBJ2-2; D remains ambiguous. CDR3 size: 17 residues. Germline V gives CDR1 PRHDT, CDR2 FYEKMQ (reference sequence). V was clipped by 5 bases and J by 5 bases, with 21 bases between them. The CDR3 is CASSRPQTLAVTGELFF. The CDR3, as DNA: TGTGCCAGCAGCCGCCCCCAGACTTTGGCAGTTACCGGGGAGCTGTTTTTT.

The chain carries TRBV7-8 and TRBJ2-7, with TRBD2 identical over 12 bases. Germline values: CDR1 SGHVS, CDR2 FQNEAQ. V shed 5 bases, J shed 6 bases, and the junction held 8 bases outside the gene matches. This CDR3 is built from 15 residues. The CDR3 sequence is CASSPLAGGPREQYF. As DNA, the CDR3 is TGTGCCAGCAGCCCGCTAGCGGGAGGGCCCCGCGAGCAGTACTTC.

V is TRBV5-3 and J is TRBJ1-4; 9 positions agree with TRBD1. TRBV5-3 is annotated as an ORF whose role is uncertain. This CDR3 has 13 amino acids. The V segment lost 5 bases and the J segment 11 bases; nucleotides outside the gene matches: 7. The CDR3 loop is CARRKDRGWKLFF. The CDR3 DNA reads TGTGCCAGAAGGAAAGACAGGGGGTGGAAACTGTTTTTT.

The rearrangement joins TRBV10-3 to TRBJ2-3, with 9 bases that match TRBD2. CDR1 is ENHRY and CDR2 is SYGVKD in the germline V gene. With V trimmed by 7 bases and J by 6 bases, 11 bases remained unmatched. The CDR3 is 15 residues long. CDR3 region: CAIKSGREGLDTQYF. In nucleotides, the CDR3 is TGTGCCATCAAATCAGGGCGGGAGGGCCTTGATACGCAGTATTTT.

The chain joins TRBV29-1 to TRBJ2-7; the D is unclear. Germline V gene sequence: CDR1 SQVTM, CDR2 ANQGSEA. V was clipped by 4 bases and J by 1 base, with 5 bases between them. This CDR3 is built from 11 residues. The CDR3 sequence: CSVASSYEQYF. CDR3 coding DNA: TGCAGCGTTGCCAGTTCCTACGAGCAGTACTTC.